This TCR beta chain was sequenced during a study of T cells in Graves' hyperthyroidism and ophthalmopathy. At the level of the study: Once the initial diagnosis was made, peripheral blood was obtained before any treatment.

Germline assignment: CDR1 SGHVS and CDR2 FQNEAQ. This CDR3 has 14 amino acids. V lost 5 bases and J lost 6; bases outside the gene matches: 8. Amplified TCR beta CDR3 regions came from RNA transcripts. During a first-round RT-PCR of the TCR CDR3, the HTBI primer set was used. Using its own MiXCR run on the multiplex PCR reads, TCRdb lists one record per CDR3 protein. The sample holds 560,000 or so distinct CDR3 sequences, just under 20% seen once. Exclusion of a patient resulted from uncontrolled infection, other autoimmune disease, pregnancy or lactation. The material sequenced was blood. This chain uses TRBV7-8 with TRBJ2-3, with TRBD1 matching over 7 bases. This clonotype was obtained from a man aged 40-49 years with Graves' ophthalmopathy. The CDR3 loop is CASSPTTGPDTQYF. CDR3 in DNA: TGTGCCAGCAGCCCCACGACAGGGCCCGATACGCAGTATTTT.